This TCR beta chain derives from a study of cytomegalovirus exposure and HLA in healthy donors. Whole-study findings and limits: Confirmation was obtained in vitro that a few CMV-associated chains are specific for CMV antigens. TCR beta V segments were, for the most part, productive about 90% or about 30% of the time in an earlier analysis.

60 Vbeta and 13 Jbeta primers were used in PCR. Measured with immunoSEQ multiplex PCR; TCRdb has only the in-frame clones, and not every one. The table has over 150,000 clones, around 78% seen once. Note on this clone: Its antigen is as yet unknown.

Deletions cut 0 bases from V and 0 bases from J, with 10 bases between. Germline V lookup: CDR1 SGHRS, CDR2 YFSETQ. This CDR3 is 16 amino acids long. The sample comprised PBMCs. The genes are TRBV5-1 and TRBJ2-1; D not resolved. The source is a woman between 45 and 60 years old in good health and CMV-seropositive. This chain's CDR3 is CASSLDGLSSYNEQFF. CDR3 in DNA: TGCGCCAGCAGCTTGGACGGTCTGAGCTCCTACAATGAGCAGTTCTTC. Combining the CDR3 with reference TRBV5-1 and TRBJ2-1 gives the whole variable domain KAGVTQTPRYLIKTRGQQVTLSCSPISGHRSVSWYQQTPGQGLQFLFEYFSETQRNKGNFPGRFSGRQFSNSRSEMNVSTLELGDSALYLCASSLDGLSSYNEQFFGPGTRLTVL.